Listed here are 21 T cell receptor beta chains from one sample, sequenced in a study of regulatory T cells in long-lasting Graves disease. The time point: newly diagnosed GD, antithyroid drugs for less than 3 months. RNA from PBMCs was the source of the TCR library. Sequencing libraries for TCR beta were prepared with iRepertoire HTBI primers and Arm-PCR of CDR3 regions. One entry per CDR3 protein, called by TCRdb with MiXCR from the multiplex PCR reads. The table lists 250,000 or so distinct CDR3 sequences, around 20% of them singletons. The source material was peripheral blood mononuclear cells (PBMCs), sampled at new diagnosis, from a patient treated with antithyroid drugs. The receptors were sampled from a female donor with Graves disease.

Worth noting for this clonotype: A far larger clone differs by one base, so this is likely a read error. V and J are TRBV2 and TRBJ2-7; D is perhaps TRBD2 (6 bases). The DNA end lines up better with TRBJ2-3; the J call may be wrong. The germline CDR1 and CDR2 sequences are SNHLY and FYNNEI. This CDR3 is 13 amino acids long. CDR3 loop: CASSGEVSDTQYF. The CDR3 bases are TGTGCCAGCAGTGGGGAGGTGTCAGATACGCAGTATTTT.

This clonotype was counted many times. The chain combines TRBV15 with TRBJ2-2; 8 nucleotides agree with TRBD1. The germline V gene encodes CDR1 LNHNV and CDR2 YYDKDF (reference sequence). There are 15 residues in the CDR3. With V trimmed by 5 bases and J by 3 bases, 5 bases remained unmatched. The DNA for the CDR3 is TGTGCCACCAGCCTTGACAGGGGAGACACCGGGGAGCTGTTTTTT. It codes for CATSLDRGDTGELFF.

This clonotype was recorded many times. At one end, the junction sequence differs from germline, possibly due to a read error. The rearrangement joins TRBV5-1 to TRBJ2-7; the match to TRBD1 covers 8 bases. The CDR3 loop spans 14 amino acids. CDR1 and CDR2 from the germline V gene are SGHRS and YFSETQ. The CDR3 DNA reads as TGTGCCAGCAGCTCCGGGACAGGATCCTACGAGCAGTACTTC. Encoded protein: CASSSGTGSYEQYF.

This clonotype was picked up many times. The chain combines TRBV7-2 with TRBJ2-1; D call uncertain. Trimming took off 1 base at V and 16 bases at J, with 11 bases between the two ends. CDR1 and CDR2 from the germline V gene are SGHTA and FQGNSA. The CDR3 consists of 11 residues. CDR3 loop: CASSLGERSFF. In nucleotides, the CDR3 is TGTGCCAGCAGCTTAGGTGAGAGGTCATTCTTC.

The chain recombines TRBV19 with TRBJ1-5, with D perhaps matching TRBD1 (6 bases). This CDR3 is built from 12 residues. Germline CDR1 and CDR2: LNHDA and SQIVND (reference sequence). The V gene lost 9 bases and the J gene lost 5 bases, with 11 bases spanning the gap. The CDR3 sequence: CASGDTYQPQHF. The CDR3 coding sequence is TGTGCCAGCGGGGACACCTATCAGCCCCAGCATTTT.

This clonotype was seen repeatedly, ten times or more. The chain carries TRBV27 and TRBJ2-3; a possible D gene is TRBD1 (6 bases). CDR1 and CDR2 (germline): MNHEY, SMNVEV (reference sequence). This CDR3 region has 14 residues. Trimming left V 7 bases short and J 6 bases short, with 17 bases between. CDR3 loop: CASIPWAGVDTQYF. CDR3 sequence (DNA): TGTGCCAGCATTCCCTGGGCAGGGGTGGATACGCAGTATTTT.

This clonotype appeared a few times. Possible read error: a much larger clone is one base away. The chain has TRBV12-3 or TRBV12-4 and TRBJ2-2; D is unresolved. There are 14 residues in the CDR3. The CDR3 DNA reads as TGTGCCAACAGTCCCGGGTTACTCACCGGGGAGCTGTTTTTT. Protein sequence: CANSPGLLTGELFF.

V is TRBV6-1 and J is TRBJ1-2; D is unclear. Germline V gene sequence: CDR1 MNHNS, CDR2 SASEGT. The CDR3 spans 16 residues. The germline V and J ends were trimmed by 0 bases and 4 bases, with 15 bases remaining between them. CDR3 protein: CASSEAWGQAPYGYTF. The DNA of the CDR3 is TGTGCCAGCAGTGAAGCGTGGGGTCAGGCCCCCTATGGCTACACCTTC.

This clonotype appeared a single time. The chain recombines TRBV7-2 with TRBJ1-4, with a tentative D call TRBD1 (6 bases). The germline gives CDR1 SGHTA, CDR2 FQGNSA. Between the trimmed V and J ends, which lost 7 bases and 4 bases, there was a span of 13 bases. The CDR3 is 14 residues long. CDR3 amino acids: CASTITGNNEKLFF. The CDR3 DNA follows: TGTGCCAGCACCATAACAGGGAATAATGAAAAACTGTTTTTT.

This clonotype was found many times. V is TRBV30 and J is TRBJ1-1; D unresolved. Between the trimmed V and J ends, which lost 2 bases and 0 bases, there was a span of 7 bases. Germline values: CDR1 GTSNPN, CDR2 SVGIG (reference sequence). The CDR3 is 13 amino acids. CDR3 residues: CAWSIGMNTEAFF. The CDR3 nucleotides are TGTGCCTGGAGTATAGGAATGAACACTGAAGCTTTCTTT. Full variable domain (missing parts from reference TRBV30 and TRBJ1-1): SQTIHQWPATLVQPVGSPLSLECTVEGTSNPNLYWYRQAAGRGLQLLFYSVGIGQISSEVPQNLSASRPQDRQFILSSKKLLLSDSGFYLCAWSIGMNTEAFFGQGTRLTVV.

This clonotype came up many times. V usage is TRBV2 and J usage is TRBJ2-2, with 8 bases aligning to TRBD2. Germline V gene sequence: CDR1 SNHLY, CDR2 FYNNEI. The V and J ends lost 8 bases and 0 bases, in that order; junction bases with no gene match: 5. This CDR3 spans 15 amino acids. CDR3 in amino acids: CASSGRAANTGELFF. The CDR3 DNA sequence: TGTGCCAGCTCCGGGAGGGCGGCGAACACCGGGGAGCTGTTTTTT.

The rearrangement uses TRBV19 and TRBJ1-2; D unresolved. Trimming pared 5 bases from V and 8 bases from J, leaving 12 bases between. The V gene's germline CDR1 is LNHDA and CDR2 SQIVND (reference sequence). This CDR3 region has 12 residues. The CDR3 is CASSVGYWGYTF. For the CDR3, the DNA is TGTGCCAGTAGTGTCGGATATTGGGGCTACACCTTC.

A word on this clonotype: With a far larger clone one base away, a read error is the likely cause. This chain connects TRBV6-2 or TRBV6-3 to TRBJ2-7, with D perhaps being TRBD1 or TRBD2 (5 bases each). The V end lost 2 bases, the J end lost 2 bases, and 16 bases lay between the germline ends. Per germline, CDR1 MNHEY and CDR2 SVGEGT. The CDR3 has 16 amino acids. The CDR3 protein is CASSYPLGEWAYEQYF. CDR3 coding DNA: TGTGCCAGCAGTTACCCTCTGGGGGAATGGGCCTACGAGCAGTACTTC.

This chain connects TRBV7-9 to TRBJ2-5, with D tentatively TRBD2 (6 bases). This CDR3 region has 16 residues. V lost 7 bases and J 3 bases, leaving 21 bases between the germline ends. From germline, CDR1 is SEHNR and CDR2 FQNEAQ (reference sequence). Here the CDR3 reads CASKPPVRAGKETQYF. In DNA, the CDR3 is TGTGCCAGCAAGCCCCCTGTGAGGGCGGGGAAAGAGACCCAGTACTTC.

This clonotype was observed at least ten times. The genes are TRBV20-1 and TRBJ1-2, with D unresolved. V shed 5 bases and J shed 2 bases, with 12 bases lying between them. Per germline, CDR1 DFQATT and CDR2 SNEGSKA (reference sequence). The CDR3 length is 13 residues. The CDR3 spells CSAQQGRNYGYTF. The CDR3 DNA reads TGCAGTGCTCAGCAAGGGAGGAACTATGGCTACACCTTC.

This clonotype was counted many times. Written as DNA, the CDR3 is TGCAGTGCTGGTCAGGGGAGGGACGGGGAGCTGTTTTTT. Amino acid sequence: CSAGQGRDGELFF. This chain connects TRBV20-1 to TRBJ2-2; D might be TRBD2 (7 bases). Germline V gene lookup returns CDR1 DFQATT and CDR2 SNEGSKA (reference sequence). Trimming took 5 bases from V and 7 from J, leaving 14 bases between them. The CDR3 covers 13 residues.

The CDR3 region is CASSFSAFGETQYF. CDR3 coding DNA: TGTGCCAGCAGCTTTTCAGCCTTTGGGGAGACCCAGTACTTC. The chain links TRBV11-3 to TRBJ2-5; D ambiguous. Per germline, CDR1 SGHNT and CDR2 YENEEA. V lost 3 bases and J lost 5, with 13 bases in between. The CDR3 runs 14 residues.

This clonotype was seen repeatedly, ten times or more. The chain combines TRBV28 with TRBJ2-5; 7 bases agree with TRBD1. Germline lookup yields CDR1 MDHEN and CDR2 SYDVKM. The CDR3 has 14 amino acids. The V and J ends lost 5 bases and 0 bases, in that order; junction bases with no gene match: 3. The DNA of the CDR3 is TGTGCCAGCAGTCAACAGGGGAACCAAGAGACCCAGTACTTC. This gives the protein CASSQQGNQETQYF.

This clonotype was recorded at least ten times. The rearrangement joins TRBV11-3 to TRBJ1-6; the D is unclear. The V and J ends lost 5 bases and 0 bases respectively, with 14 bases between them. The CDR3 runs 17 residues. CDR1 and CDR2 from the germline V gene are SGHNT and YENEEA. The CDR3 DNA is TGTGCCAGCAGCCTTGGATCCTTCGGCTCCTATAATTCACCCCTCCACTTT. Its translation is CASSLGSFGSYNSPLHF.

This clonotype was seen many times. The chain is built from TRBV5-1 and TRBJ1-1; D possibly corresponds to TRBD1 (5 bases). With 4 bases removed from V and 11 bases from J, the gap between germline ends came to 18 bases. CDR1 is SGHRS, CDR2 YFSETQ, per germline. The CDR3 spans 13 residues. DNA of the CDR3: TGCGCCAGCAGCGAGGAGGGGACCCAAGGGGCTTTCTTT. Its protein is CASSEEGTQGAFF.

There are many counts of this clonotype. The chain joins TRBV9 to TRBJ1-3; unclear D gene. From germline, CDR1 is SGDLS and CDR2 YYNGEE. The CDR3 loop spans 15 amino acids. V lost 4 bases to trimming and J lost 0 bases, with 11 bases between them. The CDR3 reads CASSLDGNSGNTIYF. The CDR3 DNA reads as TGTGCCAGCAGCTTAGACGGTAACTCTGGAAACACCATATATTTT.